This record covers a single T cell receptor (beta chain). Sequenced by immunoSEQ multiplex PCR; TCRdb stores in-frame clones only, minus some. The sample has tens of thousands of clones, 79% seen once. Indicated time point: pretreatment peripheral blood. This sample stems from a study of PD-L1 blockade in urothelial cancer. Germline CDR1 is SGDLS and CDR2 is YYNGEE. There are 12 residues in the CDR3. V was shortened by 0 bases and J by 7 bases, with 7 bases between the two germline ends. The specimen comprised PBMCs, sampled around atezolizumab (anti-PD-L1) treatment. This chain connects TRBV9 to TRBJ1-1; D gene ambiguous. The TCR sequence derives from a man in his 70s with urothelial cancer. This CDR3 is CASSVVNGEAFF. The CDR3, as DNA: TGTGCCAGCAGCGTAGTGAACGGTGAAGCTTTCTTT.